This section outlines one T cell receptor (beta chain) sequence together with its context. This sample was taken from a study of cytomegalovirus exposure and HLA in healthy donors. The germline V gene encodes CDR1 SGHNT and CDR2 YYREEE (reference sequence). Trimming left V 0 bases short and J 5 bases short, with 6 bases between. The CDR3 contains 13 residues. The PCR had 60 Vbeta and 13 Jbeta primers. In the source study's methods: It was a later analysis that counted about 80 million unique TCR beta chains, of which about 10 million were shared. Method: immunoSEQ multiplex PCR; TCRdb's copy keeps in-frame clones and lacks some. V and J calls and clone size follow that table, whereas D and trimming were derived from the DNA. The sample records 50,000 to 75,000 clones, over 60% being singletons.

The TCR comes from a man aged 25 to 40 in good health and CMV-seropositive. The sample was PBMCs. The rearrangement links TRBV5-4 to TRBJ2-1, with D uncertain. In nucleotides, the CDR3 is TGTGCCAGCAGCTTGGTGGTAGACAATGAGCAGTTCTTC. Protein: CASSLVVDNEQFF.